The sequence of this T cell receptor beta chain was determined in a study of blood T cell repertoires in COVID-19. Study-wide background: Sample material is recorded as cDNA or gDNA derived from T cells, B-cell-depleted T cells, or PBMCs.

Germline V gene sequence: CDR1 MDHEN, CDR2 SYDVKM. Trimming removed 1 base from V and 6 bases from J, with 6 bases in between. CDR3 length equals 12 residues. The table came from immunoSEQ multiplex PCR; TCRdb's copy has only in-frame clones and leaves some out. The sample lists 100,000 to 150,000 clones; around 81% were seen once. The chain joins TRBV28 to TRBJ1-2; a possible D gene is TRBD1 (5 bases). The sequenced material came from peripheral blood. The source of this sequence is a woman in her forties or fifties with acute or convalescent COVID-19. CDR3 protein: CASSLLGDGYTF. The DNA of the CDR3 is TGTGCCAGCAGTTTATTAGGGGATGGCTACACCTTC.